The 23 T cell receptor beta chains given below trace back to one sample, sequenced in a study of graft-versus-host responses after intestinal transplantation. Data came from immunoSEQ multiplex PCR; TCRdb stores just in-frame clones and leaves some out. This table holds under 30,000 clones, around 95% found once. The sample here was PBMCs, taken 30 days after intestinal transplant. All receptors derive from a human patient who received an intestinal transplant, so some T cells may come from the graft donor.

J is TRBJ2-7 and V is TRBV28; 8 bases agree with TRBD1. The CDR3 runs to 17 residues. CDR1 and CDR2 from the germline V gene are MDHEN and SYDVKM. V lost 3 bases and J lost 1; bases outside the gene matches: 11. CDR3 sequence reads: CASSFSRWTGRSYEQYF. The CDR3 DNA reads TGTGCCAGCAGTTTCTCCCGCTGGACAGGGAGGTCCTACGAGCAGTACTTC.

CDR3 DNA: TGTGCCAGCAGCTTATGGGAGTACGAGCAGTACTTC. Protein: CASSLWEYEQYF. The rearrangement joins TRBV7-2 to TRBJ2-7, with D perhaps TRBD2 (5 bases). Germline loops: CDR1 SGHTA, CDR2 FQGNSA. V was pared by 2 bases and J by 4 bases, with 6 bases between. The CDR3 is 12 amino acids.

The chain couples TRBV28 to TRBJ1-5; D may be TRBD1 (6 bases). The germline V gene has CDR1 MDHEN and CDR2 SYDVKM. CDR3 length: 14 amino acids. V lost 4 bases and J lost 4, with 11 bases in between. CDR3 loop: CASSYRVLNQPQHF. As DNA, the CDR3 is TGTGCCAGCAGTTACAGGGTTTTAAATCAGCCCCAGCATTTT.

The rearrangement joins TRBV7-8 to TRBJ2-6; D is undetermined. Germline V lookup: CDR1 SGHVS, CDR2 FQNEAQ. The CDR3 sequence is 15 residues long. V was shortened by 4 bases and J by 1 base, with 8 bases between the two germline ends. The CDR3 loop reads CASSSGLSGANVLTF. The CDR3 DNA is TGTGCCAGCAGCTCCGGGCTATCTGGGGCCAACGTCCTGACTTTC.

V gene TRBV7-9 combines with J gene TRBJ1-1; D is unclear. Germline V gene sequence: CDR1 SEHNR, CDR2 FQNEAQ (reference sequence). V lost 5 bases and J 4 bases, leaving 11 bases between the germline ends. The CDR3 consists of 13 residues. The CDR3 region is CASSPRSGTEAFF. CDR3 nucleotide sequence: TGTGCCAGCAGCCCTAGGTCAGGCACTGAAGCTTTCTTT.

The chain employs TRBV30 and TRBJ2-1, with TRBD2 matching over 7 bases. Germline assignment: CDR1 GTSNPN and CDR2 SVGIG (reference sequence). V was clipped by 2 bases and J by 9 bases; unmatched bases: 7. This CDR3 is built from 13 residues. The CDR3 DNA reads TGTGCCTGGAGTCGGGTAGCGGGTGGTGAGCAGTTCTTC. This translates into CAWSRVAGGEQFF. The full variable domain, completed using reference TRBV30 and TRBJ2-1, is SQTIHQWPATLVQPVGSPLSLECTVEGTSNPNLYWYRQAAGRGLQLLFYSVGIGQISSEVPQNLSASRPQDRQFILSSKKLLLSDSGFYLCAWSRVAGGEQFFGPGTRLTVL.

The J gene is TRBJ2-3, the V gene TRBV10-3; tentative D call: TRBD1 (6 bases). The CDR3 extends over 15 amino acids. Germline V lookup: CDR1 ENHRY, CDR2 SYGVKD. V was pared by 6 bases and J by 2 bases, with 15 bases between. In DNA, the CDR3 is TGTGCCATCAGCTCTACTACAGGGCTCACAGATACGCAGTATTTT. Encoded protein: CAISSTTGLTDTQYF.

This clone was observed once. This sequence joins TRBV6-5 and TRBJ1-1; perhaps TRBD1 as D (5 bases). Germline CDR1 reads MNHEY; CDR2 reads SVGAGI. CDR3 length: 13 amino acids. Trimming removed 0 bases from V and 11 bases from J, with 13 bases in between. The CDR3 loop is CASSYSTGGAAFF. CDR3 sequence (DNA): TGTGCCAGCAGTTACTCGACGGGGGGAGCGGCTTTCTTT.

The rearrangement uses TRBV9 and TRBJ2-4, with D possibly being TRBD1 (6 bases). CDR1 is SGDLS, CDR2 YYNGEE, per germline. The V gene lost 1 base and the J gene lost 2 bases, with 10 bases spanning the gap. This CDR3 has 15 amino acids. CDR3 in DNA: TGTGCCAGCAGCGTAAGCAGGGGACCCAAAAACATTCAGTACTTC. Translation gives CASSVSRGPKNIQYF.

This chain connects TRBV5-4 to TRBJ1-2, with D possibly TRBD1 on 6 matching bases. The V end was cut by 0 bases, the J end by 4 bases, with 13 bases between. The CDR3 has 15 residues. Germline CDR1 and CDR2: SGHNT and YYREEE (reference sequence). CDR3 region: CASSLAGGQAYGYTF. The CDR3 DNA follows: TGTGCCAGCAGCTTGGCGGGGGGGCAGGCCTATGGCTACACCTTC.

The chain links TRBV2 to TRBJ2-1; D unresolved. The CDR3 length is 15 residues. Per germline, CDR1 SNHLY and CDR2 FYNNEI. V shed 1 base and J shed 4 bases, with 11 bases lying between them. The CDR3 protein is CASSEGRGLYNEQFF. CDR3 nucleotide sequence: TGTGCCAGCAGTGAAGGAAGAGGATTATACAATGAGCAGTTCTTC.

DNA of the CDR3: TGTGCCAGCAGCTTAAGATCGGAGGCCTACGAGCAGTACTTC. It encodes CASSLRSEAYEQYF. The rearrangement uses TRBV7-9 and TRBJ2-7, with a weak D call TRBD2 (5 bases). This CDR3 comprises 14 residues. Germline V gene lookup returns CDR1 SEHNR and CDR2 FQNEAQ (reference sequence). V was pared by 2 bases and J by 2 bases, with 10 bases between.

The rearrangement joins TRBV27 to TRBJ2-1; D possibly corresponds to TRBD1 (6 bases). Germline V CDR1 and CDR2: MNHEY, SMNVEV (reference sequence). The CDR3 has 15 amino acids. V gave up 5 bases and J gave up 1 base, with 12 bases separating them. The CDR3 bases are TGTGCCAGCAGTCGCAACAGGGCTTCCTACAATGAGCAGTTCTTC. Its protein product is CASSRNRASYNEQFF.

The chain joins TRBV19 to TRBJ1-4, with 7 bases lining up with TRBD1. Unmatched junction bases numbered 2, after V lost 6 bases and J lost 4 bases. This CDR3 contains 13 residues. From germline, CDR1 is LNHDA and CDR2 SQIVND (reference sequence). Written as DNA, the CDR3 is TGTGCCAGTAGGGCAGGGGGTAATGAAAAACTGTTTTTT. This translates into CASRAGGNEKLFF.

This clone has only one observation. The chain links TRBV7-9 to TRBJ2-5; 12 bases match TRBD2. TRBJ2-7 matches the DNA end more closely, so the J call is doubtful. Germline V CDR1 and CDR2: SEHNR, FQNEAQ (reference sequence). The CDR3 loop spans 15 amino acids. CDR3 nucleotide sequence: TGTGCCAGCAGCTTATCCGGGACTAGCGGGTACGAGCAGTACTTC. Translating gives CASSLSGTSGYEQYF.

This chain links TRBV4-3 with TRBJ2-5; 12 bases line up with TRBD2. Unmatched junction bases numbered 10, after V lost 1 base and J lost 4 bases. Germline-derived CDR1 and CDR2 are LGHNA and YSLEER. The CDR3 loop spans 18 amino acids. CDR3 bases: TGCGCCAGCAGCCAAGGTCTAGCGGGGGGGCTAATGGGAGAGACCCAGTACTTC. Translated, it gives CASSQGLAGGLMGETQYF.

This sequence joins TRBV10-3 and TRBJ1-5, with D perhaps TRBD1 (6 bases). CDR3 length: 13 residues. V lost 2 bases and J 5 bases, leaving 7 bases between the germline ends. The V gene's germline CDR1 is ENHRY and CDR2 SYGVKD. CDR3 protein: CAISERGDQPQHF. CDR3 bases: TGTGCCATCAGTGAGAGGGGGGATCAGCCCCAGCATTTT.

This rearrangement joins TRBV19 to TRBJ2-7, with TRBD2 matching over 11 bases. The J call may be incorrect, as the DNA end agrees better with TRBJ2-1. Germline lookup yields CDR1 LNHDA and CDR2 SQIVND (reference sequence). CDR3 length equals 15 residues. The DNA of the CDR3 is TGTGCCAGTAGTTACGGACTAGCGGGCCTGGATGAGCAGTTCTTC. Its protein is CASSYGLAGLDEQFF.

The chain is built from TRBV9 and TRBJ2-7; 8 nucleotides agree with TRBD1. This CDR3 is built from 13 residues. Germline CDR1 is SGDLS and CDR2 is YYNGEE. The junction had 2 bases not matched to a gene; V was cut back by 0 bases and J by 6 bases. The CDR3: CASSVGQGAEQYF. The DNA for the CDR3 is TGTGCCAGCAGCGTAGGCCAGGGGGCCGAGCAGTACTTC.

The chain recombines TRBV2 with TRBJ2-3; D remains ambiguous. Trimming pared 7 bases from V and 0 bases from J, leaving 5 bases between. Germline CDR1 SNHLY, CDR2 FYNNEI. The CDR3 spans 12 residues. The CDR3 coding sequence is TGTGCCAGCATGTCAAGCACAGATACGCAGTATTTT. Its protein product is CASMSSTDTQYF.

The V call is TRBV27, the J call TRBJ1-1, with 7 bases fitting TRBD1. CDR3 length equals 15 residues. Trimming at V came to 5 bases and at J to 0 bases, leaving 6 bases not matched to a gene. Germline CDR1 reads MNHEY; CDR2 reads SMNVEV (reference sequence). CDR3 in DNA: TGTGCCAGCAGTACCCGACAGGGAGTGAACACTGAAGCTTTCTTT. Translating it yields CASSTRQGVNTEAFF.

This clone was picked up a small number of times. The V call is TRBV30, the J call TRBJ2-1; no reliable D call. The CDR3 spans 11 residues. CDR1 and CDR2 (germline): GTSNPN, SVGIG (reference sequence). Trimming pared 2 bases from V and 3 bases from J, leaving 2 bases between. CDR3 DNA: TGTGCCTGGAGTATCTACAATGAGCAGTTCTTC. It encodes CAWSIYNEQFF. The whole variable domain, filled in from reference TRBV30 and TRBJ2-1, reads SQTIHQWPATLVQPVGSPLSLECTVEGTSNPNLYWYRQAAGRGLQLLFYSVGIGQISSEVPQNLSASRPQDRQFILSSKKLLLSDSGFYLCAWSIYNEQFFGPGTRLTVL.

This rearrangement joins TRBV6-1 to TRBJ2-2; a possible D gene is TRBD1 (6 bases). The V end was cut by 7 bases, the J end by 5 bases, with 14 bases between. The CDR3 covers 14 residues. Germline assignment: CDR1 MNHNS and CDR2 SASEGT. CDR3 DNA sequence: TGTGCCAGCAAACGACGGGGACAAACCGGGGAGCTGTTTTTT. Its translation is CASKRRGQTGELFF.